Below, one TCR beta chain is given with its context. This sample was taken from a study of blood T cell repertoires in COVID-19. Original methodology: Counts of nucleated cells, estimated from reference gene primer amplification, were obtained. Using immunoSEQ multiplex PCR, the repertoire was profiled, and TCRdb retains in-frame clones only, with some absent. The V and J calls and clone size were taken over from that table, and D and trimming were inferred from the DNA. The sample lists about 210,000 clones, approximately 82% seen once, with approximately 12% in the top ten. V lost 1 base to trimming and J lost 5 bases, with 8 bases between them. CDR1 is SGHAT and CDR2 is FQNNGV in the germline V gene. CDR3 size: 14 residues.

This clonotype was sampled from a middle-aged woman with acute or convalescent COVID-19. Sequencing was performed on peripheral blood. The chain combines TRBV11-2 with TRBJ1-4; D might be TRBD1 (5 bases). This CDR3 is CASSLAGINEKLFF. The CDR3 nucleotides are TGTGCCAGCAGCTTAGCAGGGATAAATGAAAAACTGTTTTTT.